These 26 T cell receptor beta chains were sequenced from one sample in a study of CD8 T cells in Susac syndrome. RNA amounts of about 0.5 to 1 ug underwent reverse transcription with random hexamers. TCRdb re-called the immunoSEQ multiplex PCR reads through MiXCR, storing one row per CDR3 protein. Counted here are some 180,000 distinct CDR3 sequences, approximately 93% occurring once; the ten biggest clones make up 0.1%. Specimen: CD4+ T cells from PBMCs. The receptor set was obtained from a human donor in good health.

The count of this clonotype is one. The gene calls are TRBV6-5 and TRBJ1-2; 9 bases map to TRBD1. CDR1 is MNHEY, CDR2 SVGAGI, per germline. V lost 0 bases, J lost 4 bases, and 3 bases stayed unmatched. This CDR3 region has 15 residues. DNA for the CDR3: TGTGCCAGCAGTTACTCTACAGGGGGCTCCTATGGCTACACCTTC. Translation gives CASSYSTGGSYGYTF.

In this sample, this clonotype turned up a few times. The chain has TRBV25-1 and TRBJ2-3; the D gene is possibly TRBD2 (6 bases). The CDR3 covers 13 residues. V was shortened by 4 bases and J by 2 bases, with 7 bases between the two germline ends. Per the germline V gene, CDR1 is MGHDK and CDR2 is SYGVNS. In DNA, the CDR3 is TGTGCCAGCAGTGTGGACTACACAGATACGCAGTATTTT. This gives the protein CASSVDYTDTQYF.

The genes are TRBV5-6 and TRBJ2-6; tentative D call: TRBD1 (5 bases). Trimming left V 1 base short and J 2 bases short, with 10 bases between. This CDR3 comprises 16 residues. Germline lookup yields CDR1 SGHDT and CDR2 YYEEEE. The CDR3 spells CASSLTRGTGANVLTF. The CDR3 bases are TGTGCCAGCAGCTTGACAAGGGGAACTGGGGCCAACGTCCTGACTTTC.

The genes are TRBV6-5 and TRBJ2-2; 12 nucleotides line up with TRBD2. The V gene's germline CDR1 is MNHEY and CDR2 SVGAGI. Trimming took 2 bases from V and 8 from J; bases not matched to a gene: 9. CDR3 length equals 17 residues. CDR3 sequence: CASSYGTSGGPGGELFF. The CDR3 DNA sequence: TGTGCCAGCAGTTACGGTACTAGCGGGGGGCCTGGAGGGGAGCTGTTTTTT.

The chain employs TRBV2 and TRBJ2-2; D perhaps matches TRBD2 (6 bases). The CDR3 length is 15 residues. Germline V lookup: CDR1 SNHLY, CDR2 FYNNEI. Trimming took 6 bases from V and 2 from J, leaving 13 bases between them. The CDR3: CASSRLVVNTGELFF. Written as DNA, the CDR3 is TGTGCCAGCAGCCGACTAGTGGTAAACACCGGGGAGCTGTTTTTT.

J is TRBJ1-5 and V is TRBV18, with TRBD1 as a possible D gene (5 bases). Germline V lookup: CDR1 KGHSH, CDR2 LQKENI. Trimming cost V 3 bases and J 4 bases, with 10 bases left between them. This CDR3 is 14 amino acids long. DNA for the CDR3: TGTGCCAGCTCACCGGGACTTCAAAATCAGCCCCAGCATTTT. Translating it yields CASSPGLQNQPQHF.

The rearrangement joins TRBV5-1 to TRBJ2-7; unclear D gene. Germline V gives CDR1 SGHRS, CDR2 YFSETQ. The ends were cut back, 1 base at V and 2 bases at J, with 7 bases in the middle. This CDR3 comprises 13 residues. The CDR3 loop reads CASSLQSTYEQYF. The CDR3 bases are TGCGCCAGCAGCTTGCAGTCGACCTACGAGCAGTACTTC. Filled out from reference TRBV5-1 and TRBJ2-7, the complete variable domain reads KAGVTQTPRYLIKTRGQQVTLSCSPISGHRSVSWYQQTPGQGLQFLFEYFSETQRNKGNFPGRFSGRQFSNSRSEMNVSTLELGDSALYLCASSLQSTYEQYFGPGTRLTVT.

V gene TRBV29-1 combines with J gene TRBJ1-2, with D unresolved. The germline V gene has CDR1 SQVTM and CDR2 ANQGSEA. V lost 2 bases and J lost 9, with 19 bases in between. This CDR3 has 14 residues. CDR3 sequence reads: CSVERDDGFLSYTF. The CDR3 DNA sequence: TGCAGCGTTGAAAGAGACGACGGCTTTTTGAGCTACACCTTC.

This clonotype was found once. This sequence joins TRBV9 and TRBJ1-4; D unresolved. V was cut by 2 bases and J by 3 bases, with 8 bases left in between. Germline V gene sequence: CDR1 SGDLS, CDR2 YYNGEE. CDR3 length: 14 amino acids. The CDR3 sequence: CASSVDTSNEKLFF. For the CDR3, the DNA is TGTGCCAGCAGCGTCGACACCTCTAATGAAAAACTGTTTTTT.

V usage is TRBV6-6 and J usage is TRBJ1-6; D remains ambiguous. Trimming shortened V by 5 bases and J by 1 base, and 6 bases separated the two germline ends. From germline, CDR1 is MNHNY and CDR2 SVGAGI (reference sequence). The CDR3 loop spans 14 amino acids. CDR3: CASSSGSYNSPLHF. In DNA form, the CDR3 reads TGTGCCAGCAGTAGCGGGTCCTATAATTCACCCCTCCACTTT.

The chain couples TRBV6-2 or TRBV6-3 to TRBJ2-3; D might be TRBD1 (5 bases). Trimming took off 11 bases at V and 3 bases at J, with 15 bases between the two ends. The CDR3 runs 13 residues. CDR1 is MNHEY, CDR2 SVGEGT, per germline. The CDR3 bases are TGTGCCTGCAAAGGGGCGGTTACAGATACGCAGTATTTT. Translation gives CACKGAVTDTQYF.

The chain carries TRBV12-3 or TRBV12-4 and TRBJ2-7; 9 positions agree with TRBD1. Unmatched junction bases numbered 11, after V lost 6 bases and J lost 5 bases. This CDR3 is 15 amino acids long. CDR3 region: CASSLATGGRNEQYV. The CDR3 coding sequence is TGTGCCAGCAGCCTCGCCACAGGGGGCCGGAACGAGCAGTACGTC.

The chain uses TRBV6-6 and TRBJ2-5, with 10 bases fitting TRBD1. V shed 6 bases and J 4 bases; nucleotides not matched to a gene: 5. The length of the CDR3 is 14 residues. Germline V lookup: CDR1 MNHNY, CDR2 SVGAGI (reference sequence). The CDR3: CASRLTGGLETQYF. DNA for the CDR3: TGTGCCAGCAGGTTGACAGGGGGCTTAGAGACCCAGTACTTC.

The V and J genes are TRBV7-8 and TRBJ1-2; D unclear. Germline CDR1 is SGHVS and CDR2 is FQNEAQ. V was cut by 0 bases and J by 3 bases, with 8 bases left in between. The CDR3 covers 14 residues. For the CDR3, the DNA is TGTGCCAGCAGCTTAGCGCACAGAGACTATGGCTACACCTTC. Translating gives CASSLAHRDYGYTF. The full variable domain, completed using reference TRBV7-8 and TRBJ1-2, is GAGVSQSPRYKVAKRGQDVALRCDPISGHVSLFWYQQALGQGPEFLTYFQNEAQLDKSGLPSDRFFAERPEGSVSTLKIQRTQQEDSAVYLCASSLAHRDYGYTFGSGTRLTVV.

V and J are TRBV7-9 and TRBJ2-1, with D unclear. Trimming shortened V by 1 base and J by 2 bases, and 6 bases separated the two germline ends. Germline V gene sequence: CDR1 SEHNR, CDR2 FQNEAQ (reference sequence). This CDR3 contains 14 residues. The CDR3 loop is CASSLVLPYNEQFF. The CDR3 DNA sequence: TGTGCCAGCAGCTTAGTTTTGCCCTACAATGAGCAGTTCTTC.

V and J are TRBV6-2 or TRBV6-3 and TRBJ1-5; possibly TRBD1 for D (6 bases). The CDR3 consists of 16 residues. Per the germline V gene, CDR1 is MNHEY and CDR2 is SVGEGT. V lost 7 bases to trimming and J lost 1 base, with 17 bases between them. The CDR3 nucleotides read TGTGCCAGCACCGACCCGGGGGGCAGGAGCAATCAGCCCCAGCATTTT. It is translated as CASTDPGGRSNQPQHF.

The CDR3 nucleotides read TGTGCCAGCCGGGAAGGGGGACTTAGCAATCAGCCCCAGCATTTT. Translation gives CASREGGLSNQPQHF. V usage is TRBV7-9 and J usage is TRBJ1-5, with TRBD1 as a possible D gene (6 bases). The germline V gene has CDR1 SEHNR and CDR2 FQNEAQ (reference sequence). Trimming pared 8 bases from V and 0 bases from J, leaving 14 bases between. CDR3 size: 15 residues.

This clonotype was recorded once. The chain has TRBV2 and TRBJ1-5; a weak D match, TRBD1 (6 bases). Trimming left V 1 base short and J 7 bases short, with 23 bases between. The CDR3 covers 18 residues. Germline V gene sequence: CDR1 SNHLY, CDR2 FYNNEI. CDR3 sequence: CASSEDPLGRQGNQPQHF. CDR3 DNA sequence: TGTGCCAGCAGTGAAGATCCCCTAGGACGTCAGGGGAACCAGCCCCAGCATTTT.

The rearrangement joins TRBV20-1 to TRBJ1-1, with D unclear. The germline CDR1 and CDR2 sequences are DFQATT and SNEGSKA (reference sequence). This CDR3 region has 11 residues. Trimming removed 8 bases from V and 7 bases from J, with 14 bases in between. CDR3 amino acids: CSSDNFGEAFF. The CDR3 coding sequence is TGCAGTAGCGACAATTTTGGTGAAGCTTTCTTT.

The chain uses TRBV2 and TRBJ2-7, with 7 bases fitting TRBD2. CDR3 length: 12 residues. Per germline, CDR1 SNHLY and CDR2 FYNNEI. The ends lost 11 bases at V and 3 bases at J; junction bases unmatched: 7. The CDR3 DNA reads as TGTGCCGGGGGGGGAGACTACTACGAGCAGTACTTC. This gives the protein CAGGGDYYEQYF.

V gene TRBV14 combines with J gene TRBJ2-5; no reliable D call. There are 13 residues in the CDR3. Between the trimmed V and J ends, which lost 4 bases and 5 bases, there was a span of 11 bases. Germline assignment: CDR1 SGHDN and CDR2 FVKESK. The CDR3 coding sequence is TGTGCCAGCAGCCCCAATTTAGGGGAGACCCAGTACTTC. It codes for CASSPNLGETQYF.

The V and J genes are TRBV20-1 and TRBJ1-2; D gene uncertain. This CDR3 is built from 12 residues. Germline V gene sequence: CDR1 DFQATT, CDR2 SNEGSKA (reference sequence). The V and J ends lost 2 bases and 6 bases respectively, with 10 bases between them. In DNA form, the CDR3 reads TGCAGTGCTAGAAAAAGCGGGGATGGCTACACCTTC. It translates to CSARKSGDGYTF.

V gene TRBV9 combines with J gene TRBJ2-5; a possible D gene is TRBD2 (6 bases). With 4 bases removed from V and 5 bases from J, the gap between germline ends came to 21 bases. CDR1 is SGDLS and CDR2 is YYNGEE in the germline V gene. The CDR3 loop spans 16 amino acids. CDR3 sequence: CASSPLLGGVGETQYF. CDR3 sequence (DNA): TGTGCCAGCAGCCCCTTGCTGGGCGGGGTTGGCGAGACCCAGTACTTC.

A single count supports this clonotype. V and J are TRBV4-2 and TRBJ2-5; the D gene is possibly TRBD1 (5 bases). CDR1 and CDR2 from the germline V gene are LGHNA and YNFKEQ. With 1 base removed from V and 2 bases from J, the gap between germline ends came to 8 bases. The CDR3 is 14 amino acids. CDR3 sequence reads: CASSQGGGQETQYF. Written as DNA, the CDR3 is TGTGCCAGCAGCCAAGGGGGCGGTCAAGAGACCCAGTACTTC.

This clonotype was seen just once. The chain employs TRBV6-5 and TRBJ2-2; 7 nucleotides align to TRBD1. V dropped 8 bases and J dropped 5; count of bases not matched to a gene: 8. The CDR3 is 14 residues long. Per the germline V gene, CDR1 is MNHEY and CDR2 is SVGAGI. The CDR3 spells CASRSGGPTGELFF. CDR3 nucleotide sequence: TGTGCCAGCCGTTCAGGGGGACCAACCGGGGAGCTGTTTTTT.

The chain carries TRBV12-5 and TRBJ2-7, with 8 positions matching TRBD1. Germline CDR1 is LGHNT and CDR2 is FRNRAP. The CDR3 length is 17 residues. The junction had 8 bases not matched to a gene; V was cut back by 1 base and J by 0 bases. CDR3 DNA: TGTGCTAGTGGTTTGGGCCAGACAGGGGACAACTCCTACGAGCAGTACTTC. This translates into CASGLGQTGDNSYEQYF.